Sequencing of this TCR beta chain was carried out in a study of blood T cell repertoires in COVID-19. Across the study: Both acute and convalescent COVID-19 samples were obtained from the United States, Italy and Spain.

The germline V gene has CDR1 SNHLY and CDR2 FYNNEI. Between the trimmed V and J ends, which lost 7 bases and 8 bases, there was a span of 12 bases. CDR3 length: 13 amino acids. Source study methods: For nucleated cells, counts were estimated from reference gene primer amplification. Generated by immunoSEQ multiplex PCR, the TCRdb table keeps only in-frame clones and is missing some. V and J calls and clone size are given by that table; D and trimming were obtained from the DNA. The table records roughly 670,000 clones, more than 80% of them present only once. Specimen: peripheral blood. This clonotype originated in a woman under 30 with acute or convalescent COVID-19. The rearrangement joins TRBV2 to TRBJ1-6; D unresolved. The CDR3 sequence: CASTALEDSPLHF. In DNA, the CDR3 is TGTGCCAGCACGGCACTGGAGGATTCACCCCTCCACTTT.